These 32 T cell receptor beta chains originate from one sample sequenced in a study of OX40 agonist ivuxolimab in advanced cancers. The assay was immunoSEQ multiplex PCR, and TCRdb's table has in-frame clones only and misses some. The data contain around 67,000 clones, around 84% of them singletons. Material: CD4+ or CD8+ T cells sorted from blood, obtained in a trial of the OX40 agonist ivuxolimab. The receptors stem from an adult with an advanced solid tumor such as melanoma, head and neck, liver or kidney cancer.

This sequence joins TRBV2 and TRBJ1-2; TRBD1 might be the D (5 bases). The CDR3 length is 17 residues. V was clipped by 5 bases and J by 3 bases, with 22 bases between them. The germline V gene has CDR1 SNHLY and CDR2 FYNNEI. The CDR3 here is CASSSSETGGSYYGYTF. CDR3 nucleotides: TGTGCCAGCAGTAGCAGTGAGACTGGGGGTAGTTACTATGGCTACACCTTC.

The CDR3 is CASSPGDYFTGELFF. The CDR3 DNA follows: TGTGCCAGCTCACCAGGGGATTATTTTACCGGGGAGCTGTTTTTT. The chain is built from TRBV18 and TRBJ2-2, with D unresolved. Per the germline V gene, CDR1 is KGHSH and CDR2 is LQKENI. The CDR3 contains 15 residues. V was cut by 2 bases and J by 5 bases, with 12 bases left in between.

This chain joins TRBV5-1 and TRBJ2-5; 7 positions agree with TRBD1. Looked up from germline, CDR1 is SGHRS and CDR2 is YFSETQ. The CDR3 has 16 residues. V dropped 3 bases and J dropped 5; count of bases not matched to a gene: 13. The CDR3 is CASSYTPGQSRETQYF. CDR3 DNA sequence: TGCGCCAGCAGCTACACCCCGGGACAGTCTAGGGAGACCCAGTACTTC.

This clone was detected only once. The V and J genes are TRBV28 and TRBJ2-7, with a possible D match to TRBD1 (6 bases). This CDR3 comprises 15 residues. Germline CDR1 reads MDHEN; CDR2 reads SYDVKM. The V end was cut by 4 bases, the J end by 2 bases, with 15 bases between. CDR3 bases: TGTGCCAGCAGTTCTCCTCGGACAGCTACCTACGAGCAGTACTTC. This encodes CASSSPRTATYEQYF. The full variable domain, rest sourced from reference TRBV28 and TRBJ2-7, is DVKVTQSSRYLVKRTGEKVFLECVQDMDHENMFWYRQDPGLGLRLIYFSYDVKMKEKGDIPEGYSVSREKKERFSLILESASTNQTSMYLCASSSPRTATYEQYFGPGTRLTVT.

V usage is TRBV12-5 and J usage is TRBJ2-1, with D possibly being TRBD1 or TRBD2 (5 bases each). Deletions cut 6 bases from V and 6 bases from J, with 9 bases between. The V gene's germline CDR1 is LGHNT and CDR2 FRNRAP. The CDR3 loop spans 12 amino acids. CDR3 protein: CASGRGVNEQFF. DNA of the CDR3: TGTGCTAGTGGCCGAGGGGTCAATGAGCAGTTCTTC.

The rearrangement uses TRBV10-3 and TRBJ1-1; a possible D gene is TRBD1 (6 bases). Germline lookup yields CDR1 ENHRY and CDR2 SYGVKD. This CDR3 comprises 14 residues. The V end lost 0 bases, the J end lost 4 bases, and 9 bases lay between the germline ends. The CDR3 nucleotides read TGTGCCATCAGTGAGTCTGGGGGGCCCACTGAAGCTTTCTTT. Translating it yields CAISESGGPTEAFF.

The chain links TRBV5-1 to TRBJ2-1; D not certain. Per the germline V gene, CDR1 is SGHRS and CDR2 is YFSETQ. The ends were cut back, 4 bases at V and 3 bases at J, with 17 bases in the middle. The CDR3 runs 16 residues. The CDR3 reads CASSLQGVVGYNEQFF. The CDR3 region has the DNA TGCGCCAGCAGCCTTCAAGGAGTCGTCGGCTACAATGAGCAGTTCTTC.

J is TRBJ1-6 and V is TRBV29-1; perhaps TRBD1 as D (6 bases). Trimming removed 3 bases at V and 7 bases at J, with 7 bases between. The germline V gene has CDR1 SQVTM and CDR2 ANQGSEA. This CDR3 region has 12 residues. The DNA for the CDR3 is TGCAGCGTTGACAGGGGCAATTCACCCCTCCACTTT. It codes for CSVDRGNSPLHF. The whole variable domain, remainder taken from reference TRBV29-1 and TRBJ1-6, is SAVISQKPSRDICQRGTSLTIQCQVDSQVTMMFWYRQQPGQSLTLIATANQGSEATYESGFVIDKFPISRPNLTFSTLTVSNMSPEDSSIYLCSVDRGNSPLHFGNGTRLTVT.

The CDR3 loop is CASGLEGYQPQHF. The CDR3 DNA follows: TGTGCTAGTGGTTTGGAGGGATATCAGCCCCAGCATTTT. V gene TRBV12-5 combines with J gene TRBJ1-5; D ambiguous. The germline V gene has CDR1 LGHNT and CDR2 FRNRAP. The length of the CDR3 is 13 residues. Trimming pared 1 base from V and 5 bases from J, leaving 6 bases between.

The rearrangement uses TRBV6-5 and TRBJ2-5; either TRBD1 or TRBD2 may fit D (5 bases each). V lost 5 bases and J lost 10, with 20 bases in between. This CDR3 comprises 14 residues. The germline CDR1 and CDR2 sequences are MNHEY and SVGAGI. CDR3 sequence reads: CASSPGTLYGDQYF. The CDR3 bases are TGTGCCAGCAGTCCCGGGACCCTCTACGGGGACCAGTACTTC.

The DNA of the CDR3 is TGTGCCAGCAGTAGGGGGAGGGCGAACACCGGGGAGCTGTTTTTT. Protein sequence: CASSRGRANTGELFF. The chain couples TRBV6-5 to TRBJ2-2; the D gene is possibly TRBD2 (7 bases). The CDR3 is made up of 15 amino acids. Trimming removed 5 bases from V and 0 bases from J, with 10 bases in between. CDR1 is MNHEY and CDR2 is SVGAGI in the germline V gene.

This clone was seen a few times. The genes are TRBV6-5 and TRBJ1-5; 10 nucleotides line up with TRBD1. The V segment lost 6 bases and the J segment 4 bases; nucleotides outside the gene matches: 3. CDR1 and CDR2 (germline): MNHEY, SVGAGI. CDR3 length equals 14 residues. The CDR3 coding sequence is TGTGCCAGCAGGGACAGGGGGAATAATCAGCCCCAGCATTTT. The encoded protein is CASRDRGNNQPQHF.

The chain carries TRBV18 and TRBJ1-4; 8 bases are a match to TRBD1. This CDR3 has 15 residues. The V gene's germline CDR1 is KGHSH and CDR2 LQKENI. Trimming cost V 5 bases and J 4 bases; bases outside gene matches: 6. CDR3 DNA: TGTGCCAGCTCAACCCAACAGGGGGGTAATGAAAAACTGTTTTTT. This translates into CASSTQQGGNEKLFF.

This clone was detected only once. The CDR3 loop is CASSLAQTMYQETQYF. The CDR3 nucleotides read TGTGCCAGCAGCTTAGCACAGACTATGTACCAAGAGACCCAGTACTTC. The chain is built from TRBV7-9 and TRBJ2-5; possibly TRBD2 for D (5 bases). Germline CDR1 SEHNR, CDR2 FQNEAQ (reference sequence). CDR3 length equals 16 residues. The V end was cut by 0 bases, the J end by 0 bases, with 11 bases between.

This chain joins TRBV7-6 and TRBJ2-3, with unresolved D. The CDR3 consists of 12 residues. Trimming cost V 5 bases and J 4 bases, with 7 bases left between them. Germline-derived CDR1 and CDR2 are SGHVS and FNYEAQ. The CDR3 protein is CASSPWADTQYF. In DNA form, the CDR3 reads TGTGCCAGCAGCCCGTGGGCAGATACGCAGTATTTT. The full variable domain, its missing parts supplied by reference TRBV7-6 and TRBJ2-3, is GAGVSQSPRYKVTKRGQDVALRCDPISGHVSLYWYRQALGQGPEFLTYFNYEAQQDKSGLPNDRFSAERPEGSISTLTIQRTEQRDSAMYRCASSPWADTQYFGPGTRLTVL.

The rearrangement links TRBV6-5 to TRBJ2-3; D is possibly TRBD2 (5 bases). This CDR3 comprises 16 residues. CDR1 is MNHEY and CDR2 is SVGAGI in the germline V gene. V dropped 0 bases and J dropped 2 bases, with 12 bases sitting between them. The CDR3 spells CASSYSMRAYTDTQYF. The CDR3 DNA sequence: TGTGCCAGCAGTTACTCGATGAGGGCATACACAGATACGCAGTATTTT.

This chain connects TRBV19 to TRBJ2-5; TRBD2 matches at 9 bases. V was clipped by 5 bases and J by 5 bases; unmatched bases: 12. The CDR3 totals 16 residues. From germline, CDR1 is LNHDA and CDR2 SQIVND (reference sequence). In nucleotides, the CDR3 is TGTGCCAGTAGTGGGAGCGGGGGGCGCTGGCCCGAGACCCAGTACTTC. Translating it yields CASSGSGGRWPETQYF. The full variable domain, completed using reference TRBV19 and TRBJ2-5, is DGGITQSPKYLFRKEGQNVTLSCEQNLNHDAMYWYRQDPGQGLRLIYYSQIVNDFQKGDIAEGYSVSREKKESFPLTVTSAQKNPTAFYLCASSGSGGRWPETQYFGPGTRLLVL.

This chain uses TRBV4-1 with TRBJ1-4; tentative D call: TRBD1 (5 bases). The CDR3 spans 14 residues. Germline V gene sequence: CDR1 MGHRA, CDR2 YSYEKL. V lost 2 bases, J lost 4 bases, and 8 bases lay in between. CDR3 loop: CASSQPTDNEKLFF. Here the CDR3 DNA reads TGCGCCAGCAGCCAACCGACAGATAATGAAAAACTGTTTTTT.

The chain is built from TRBV9 and TRBJ2-5, with 8 bases matching TRBD1. In germline, CDR1 is SGDLS, CDR2 YYNGEE. With V trimmed by 3 bases and J by 2 bases, 6 bases remained unmatched. The CDR3 extends over 15 amino acids. The DNA for the CDR3 is TGTGCCAGCAGCGGCCGGGACAGGCCACAAGAGACCCAGTACTTC. This sequence encodes CASSGRDRPQETQYF.

CDR3 nucleotide sequence: TGTGCCAGTAGTATAGGGGCCACGCTTTTGAACACTGAAGCTTTCTTT. This translates into CASSIGATLLNTEAFF. The chain links TRBV19 to TRBJ1-1; D is unresolved. The CDR3 is 16 residues long. The V gene lost 1 base and the J gene lost 0 bases, with 12 bases spanning the gap. Looked up from germline, CDR1 is LNHDA and CDR2 is SQIVND (reference sequence).

The chain has TRBV7-3 and TRBJ2-5, with D possibly being TRBD2 (6 bases). CDR1 and CDR2 from the germline V gene are SGHTA and FQGTGA. Trimming shortened V by 3 bases and J by 5 bases, and 10 bases separated the two germline ends. The CDR3 is 13 residues long. The CDR3 spells CASSLGGEETQYF. CDR3 nucleotides: TGTGCCAGCAGCTTGGGCGGGGAGGAGACCCAGTACTTC.

V usage is TRBV18 and J usage is TRBJ1-2, with a tentative D call TRBD1 (5 bases). Deletions cut 4 bases from V and 6 bases from J, with 12 bases between. From germline, CDR1 is KGHSH and CDR2 LQKENI. This CDR3 comprises 13 residues. The CDR3 region is CASSLNRDHGYTF. CDR3 sequence (DNA): TGTGCCAGCTCACTAAACCGGGACCATGGCTACACCTTC.

The chain couples TRBV28 to TRBJ1-3, with TRBD1 matching 7 bases. V trimming: 5 bases; J trimming: 0 bases; junction bases outside the gene matches: 4. This CDR3 spans 15 amino acids. Germline CDR1 and CDR2: MDHEN and SYDVKM. The CDR3 protein is CASSMGQSSGNTIYF. The CDR3 DNA reads TGTGCCAGCAGTATGGGACAGTCCTCTGGAAACACCATATATTTT.

The J gene is TRBJ1-1, the V gene TRBV7-9, with unresolved D. The CDR3 has 13 amino acids. Deletions cut 1 base from V and 1 base from J, with 4 bases between. CDR1 is SEHNR, CDR2 FQNEAQ, per germline (reference sequence). The CDR3 coding sequence is TGTGCCAGCAGCTTAGTCAAGAACACTGAAGCTTTCTTT. Its protein is CASSLVKNTEAFF.

The V gene is TRBV19, the J gene TRBJ1-4, with a possible D match to TRBD1 (6 bases). This CDR3 comprises 15 residues. Germline assignment: CDR1 LNHDA and CDR2 SQIVND (reference sequence). The V and J ends lost 5 bases and 5 bases respectively, with 15 bases between them. CDR3 coding DNA: TGTGCCAGTAGTGACCCGACAGGCACGAATGAAAAACTGTTTTTT. Translating gives CASSDPTGTNEKLFF.

This chain uses TRBV4-3 with TRBJ2-2; D gene unclear. CDR3 length: 14 amino acids. The V gene's germline CDR1 is LGHNA and CDR2 YSLEER. Trimming cost V 0 bases and J 5 bases, with 7 bases left between them. As DNA, the CDR3 is TGCGCCAGCAGCCAAGAAGGAGTAACCGGGGAGCTGTTTTTT. This translates into CASSQEGVTGELFF.

The chain employs TRBV5-6 and TRBJ1-2; D gene ambiguous. Germline loops: CDR1 SGHDT, CDR2 YYEEEE. The CDR3 is made up of 13 amino acids. Trimming took 1 base from V and 2 from J, leaving 6 bases between them. CDR3 residues: CASSLPGNYGYTF. DNA for the CDR3: TGTGCCAGCAGCTTGCCCGGAAACTATGGCTACACCTTC.

The genes are TRBV7-2 and TRBJ1-1, with unresolved D. The CDR3 runs 15 residues. V gave up 5 bases and J gave up 1 base, with 14 bases separating them. The germline V gene encodes CDR1 SGHTA and CDR2 FQGNSA. CDR3 amino acids: CASSPSSPWNTEAFF. CDR3 bases: TGTGCCAGCAGCCCTTCTTCCCCCTGGAACACTGAAGCTTTCTTT.

This chain uses TRBV19 with TRBJ2-5, with TRBD1 identical over 7 bases. Losses at the gene ends were 5 bases for V and 0 bases for J; bases not matched to a gene: 6. Germline V CDR1 and CDR2: LNHDA, SQIVND (reference sequence). CDR3 length equals 15 residues. The CDR3 coding sequence is TGTGCCAGTAGTGACCGAGGGACAGACCAAGAGACCCAGTACTTC. Translated: CASSDRGTDQETQYF.

This clone was observed once. The CDR3 DNA reads as TGTGCCAGCAGTTACGCGGGGATGGGGCCCCAGCATTTT. This sequence encodes CASSYAGMGPQHF. The chain carries TRBV6-5 and TRBJ1-5; the D is unclear. Germline values: CDR1 MNHEY, CDR2 SVGAGI. With 2 bases removed from V and 9 bases from J, the gap between germline ends came to 11 bases. This CDR3 is built from 13 residues.

The CDR3, as DNA: TGTGCCACCAGCGAGGGGTACTATGGCTACACCTTC. Translating gives CATSEGYYGYTF. The chain uses TRBV15 and TRBJ1-2, with a possible D match to TRBD1 (5 bases). The V end was cut by 5 bases, the J end by 3 bases, with 7 bases between. This CDR3 is built from 12 residues. Germline CDR1 LNHNV, CDR2 YYDKDF (reference sequence).

This rearrangement joins TRBV6-5 to TRBJ2-7; TRBD1 matches at 7 bases. Trimming at V came to 0 bases and at J to 3 bases, leaving 5 bases not matched to a gene. The CDR3 runs 15 residues. CDR1 and CDR2 (germline): MNHEY, SVGAGI. In DNA, the CDR3 is TGTGCCAGCAGTTACTCGGGCAGGGGGATCTACGAGCAGTACTTC. The encoded protein is CASSYSGRGIYEQYF.